This TCR beta chain was recorded in a study of T cell responses to AZD1222 COVID-19 vaccine. Study summary: Pooling covered second doses at about 4 or about 12 weeks. General study findings and limits: Compared with day 0, the breadth and depth of the Spike-specific TCR repertoire rose significantly after two doses of AZD1222. Among the donors, most were white British and more were female, and clonal diversity was possibly underestimated. Spike as a whole was targeted by vaccine-associated CD4 TCRs, dominant at 160-218 and 743-854.

Turning to this clone: The antigen remains unidentified.

Profiled with immunoSEQ multiplex PCR; TCRdb holds only in-frame clones, not every one. The sample carries some 160,000 clones, more than 85% recorded once. Trimming shortened V by 3 bases and J by 3 bases, and 8 bases separated the two germline ends. The CDR3 covers 12 residues. Per the germline V gene, CDR1 is DFQATT and CDR2 is SNEGSKA (reference sequence). The sequencing used peripheral blood, collected on day 0 of AZD1222 vaccination. V usage is TRBV20-1 and J usage is TRBJ1-2, with D unclear. This TCR came from an adult in good health. CDR3 in DNA: TGCAGTGCTAGTACCGGGGACTATGGCTACACCTTC. It translates to CSASTGDYGYTF.